This T cell receptor (beta chain) is from a study of blood T cell repertoires in COVID-19 (dated by TCRdb to about 2020). Broadly, across the study: Collaborator samples came from the United States, Italy and Spain and covered acute and convalescent phases of COVID-19. The material from the prospective study consisted of cDNA or gDNA derived from T cells, B-cell-depleted T cells, or PBMCs. Subjects who had been exposed to COVID-19, were actively infected with it, or had recovered from it provided the deeply sampled blood TCRbeta repertoires that made up the dataset. The repertoires were released in a freely available public database intended as a resource for research on the immune response to SARS-CoV-2. Samples were obtained from the ongoing ImmuneRACE study (first 160 participants) and from 1,254 subjects provided by 6 global collaborators. Sample metadata almost always included a de-identified subject ID, COVID-19 status, age in years and sex. HLA class I and class II types, where available, came from metadata supplied by the sample provider rather than from assay-based typing.

Broader findings and caveats from the paper: The quantity of clinical and demographic metadata differed by source and by participant and was supplied without curation.

Collaborating institutions collected whole blood in K2EDTA tubes following their own protocols. For TCRbeta analysis, collaborator samples were shipped as frozen whole blood, as isolated PBMCs, or as DNA extracted from either sample type. For this clone: Which antigen it targets is not known. There are no base qualities to consult, and no much larger clone falls within one base.

The CDR3 spans 16 residues, from the cysteine through the phenylalanine. Only the CDR3 region is kept as DNA, spanning 48 bases read in frame from base 1. The V end loses 0 bases and the J end loses 1 base, and a stretch of 13 bases separates them. CDR1 SGHRS and CDR2 YFSETQ were looked up in the germline V gene. TCRbeta CDR3 regions were amplified from genomic DNA by means of the immunoSEQ Assay, a bias-controlled multiplex PCR. The paper's data handling went like this. Nucleated cell counts per sample were estimated from amplification of reference gene primers within the assay. To quantify the absolute abundance of each unique TCRbeta CDR3 rearrangement, sequence reads were collapsed and filtered. For each sample, productive Simpson clonality was calculated by taking the square root of Simpson's diversity index across productive rearrangements. TCRdb retrieved this table from immuneACCESS and kept in-frame rearrangements only. Not all clones are present; in checked studies, unresolved V genes account for under half, and no reason is known for the remainder. That table is the source of V, J and clone size, and D and trimming were worked out from the DNA. Here the sample has roughly 200,000 clones; roughly 87% occur a single time. Of the sample, 20% to 25% is held by the ten largest clones.

The chain couples TRBV5-1 to TRBJ1-2; TRBD1 could be the D gene, as 5 bases match. Sequences were obtained from peripheral blood. This receptor was taken from a man in his sixties with active or convalescent COVID-19. The CDR3 is CASSLASGGFNYGYTF. In nucleotides, the sequence is TGCGCCAGCAGCTTGGCCTCGGGGGGTTTTAACTATGGCTACACCTTC.